This TCR beta chain was profiled in a study of monozygotic twins with inflammatory bowel disease (dated by TCRdb to between 2018 and 2021). The study in broad terms: The full study comprised some 30 monozygotic twin pairs: nine German pairs (four IBD-concordant, five IBD-discordant) and 19 IBD-discordant Danish pairs. Disease-associated traits were sought mainly through comparisons between IBD patients and their genetically identical healthy co-twins within discordant pairs. Each individual had, on average, about 151 000 unique TCRalpha sequences and 181 000 unique TCRbeta sequences available for analysis. Summary of the overall study and its limitations: No single strong signal or clonotype linked to IBD turned up in the results, so the idea that one exists was not supported. The analysis was unable to tell apart different T cell subtypes. Background noise and inter-individual variability may have been introduced into the repertoires by the differing immunosuppressive treatments among patients. IBD patients shared fewer clonotypes with other individuals than healthy twins did, most markedly in patients showing signs of disease activity. A decrease in TCRbeta repertoire diversity, as measured by inverse Simpson index, was observed in IBD patients compared with their healthy co-twins. Repertoire similarity did not differ between concordant and discordant twins, which could be due to limited statistical power.

The CDR3, from cysteine to phenylalanine, totals 15 residues. Only the protein is on record. Looking up the germline V gene (reference sequence) yields CDR1 SEHNR and CDR2 FQNEAQ. From each donor, a roughly 2.7 ml peripheral blood sample was collected into PAXgene tubes and kept at -80 degrees C. Total RNA was isolated from whole blood with the PAXgene blood miRNA kit on an automated QIAcube, without T cell sorting. Peripheral blood from monozygotic twin pairs, either concordant or discordant for inflammatory bowel disease, underwent deep TCRalpha and TCRbeta repertoire profiling that used unique molecular barcoding. For every twin pair, smoking habits were documented, and each individual was categorised as a current, former or never smoker. Turning to this clonotype: What this receptor recognizes is not known.

The library was prepared using 5' RACE. Each TCR library was prepared from around 3.5 ug of total RNA. For each sample, cDNA synthesis with SMARTScribe reverse transcriptase was split into eight separate reactions. During cDNA synthesis, template switching was used to introduce unique molecular identifiers that contained a 6-nucleotide sample barcode. TCRalpha and TCRbeta cDNA was amplified by two nested PCRs of approximately 17 and 9 cycles, with bead purification after each PCR. Before amplification, the cDNA was treated with uracil DNA-glycosylase and purified using the QIAquick PCR purification kit. The second PCR was the step at which Illumina TruSeq-compatible adapters and sample-specific barcodes were added. Library quality and concentration were checked on TapeStation and Qubit, and libraries were pooled at about 5 ng each. Sequencing of the pooled libraries was done on an Illumina HiSeq2500 single-index Rapid Run using custom sequencing primers and 2 x 100 bp reads. Under the source paper's analysis protocol: MiGEC version 1.2.6 was used for UMI-based consensus assembly, which corrected PCR and sequencing errors. MiXCR version 2.1.1 was used for V(D)J alignment, clonotype assembly and CDR3 extraction. To normalise gene usage, clonotype sharing and MAIT/NKT TCR abundance, the top 1000, 10 000 and 20 000 clonotypes in each sample were analysed. Diversity was computed as the inverse Simpson index with the vegan R package after downsampling to 27 000 UMIs. Paired Mann-Whitney U tests were applied to discordant twin pairs, with Benjamini-Hochberg correction for multiple testing. Reprocessed by TCRdb, the reads give a single entry per CDR3 protein sequence, without DNA. The V and J calls shown here were made by TCRdb, not taken from the authors' results. The sample's clone listing holds around 450,000 distinct CDR3 sequences. The ten top clones hold 2.4% of the sample.

The source is a human donor with ulcerative colitis or Crohn's disease, or a healthy co-twin of an affected twin (not recorded which). The chain is encoded by TRBV7-9 joined to TRBJ1-2. Sequenced sample: blood. For the CDR3, the sequence is CASSFGDGPNYGYTF.